Each of the 32 T cell receptor beta chains below was sequenced from the same sample in a study of T cell changes during pregnancy in multiple sclerosis. The table came from immunoSEQ multiplex PCR; TCRdb's copy has only in-frame clones and leaves some out. The sample yields about 44,000 clones, around 90% seen once. Specimen: CD4+ T cells from peripheral blood mononuclear cells, collected in the first trimester of pregnancy. These receptors came from a female donor with multiple sclerosis, enrolled in a pregnancy study.

The rearrangement joins TRBV6-5 to TRBJ1-4; D is ambiguous. CDR3 size: 11 residues. Trimming shortened V by 6 bases and J by 10 bases, and 9 bases separated the two germline ends. CDR1 MNHEY and CDR2 SVGAGI come from the germline V gene. CDR3: CASSNRGKLFF. CDR3 bases: TGTGCCAGCAGCAACCGAGGAAAACTGTTTTTT.

The chain recombines TRBV19 with TRBJ2-1; maybe TRBD1 (6 bases). The CDR3 extends over 14 amino acids. Germline V gene data show CDR1 as LNHDA and CDR2 as SQIVND (reference sequence). V was pared by 2 bases and J by 6 bases, with 11 bases between. The CDR3 loop is CASSIQGHFNEQFF. As DNA, the CDR3 is TGTGCCAGTAGTATACAGGGACACTTCAATGAGCAGTTCTTC.

This clone was picked up one time. The genes are TRBV28 and TRBJ1-1; D perhaps matches TRBD1 (6 bases). Trimming cost V 5 bases and J 0 bases, with 19 bases left between them. The CDR3 has 17 residues. CDR1 is MDHEN and CDR2 is SYDVKM in the germline V gene. The CDR3 here is CASSQNTGKVLNTEAFF. The DNA for the CDR3 is TGTGCCAGCAGTCAGAATACAGGGAAAGTTCTGAACACTGAAGCTTTCTTT.

The chain couples TRBV18 to TRBJ2-1; D remains unclear. The germline CDR1 and CDR2 sequences are KGHSH and LQKENI. The V and J ends lost 1 base and 0 bases respectively, with 10 bases between them. The CDR3 contains 16 residues. This CDR3 reads CASSPRVSLSYNEQFF. The CDR3 DNA is TGTGCCAGCTCACCACGGGTTAGCCTCTCCTACAATGAGCAGTTCTTC.

The J gene is TRBJ2-7, the V gene TRBV27, with D perhaps TRBD1 (6 bases). The CDR3 length is 13 residues. The V gene lost 8 bases and the J gene lost 4 bases, with 15 bases spanning the gap. In germline, CDR1 is MNHEY, CDR2 SMNVEV (reference sequence). CDR3 bases: TGTGCCAGCGCAGGGAAGGGACATTACGAGCAGTACTTC. Translation: CASAGKGHYEQYF.

V is TRBV5-4 and J is TRBJ2-5; 7 bases match TRBD2. There are 16 residues in the CDR3. Germline V gene sequence: CDR1 SGHNT, CDR2 YYREEE (reference sequence). V was clipped by 0 bases and J by 1 base; unmatched bases: 6. The CDR3 coding sequence is TGTGCCAGCAGCTTGGGAGTGGGAGGGGCCCAAGAGACCCAGTACTTC. It specifies CASSLGVGGAQETQYF.

The chain combines TRBV9 with TRBJ2-5, with D possibly matching TRBD2 (5 bases). This CDR3 spans 13 amino acids. Germline CDR1 SGDLS, CDR2 YYNGEE. Trimming removed 4 bases from V and 7 bases from J, with 14 bases in between. The DNA for the CDR3 is TGTGCCAGCAGCCCCCCGGGAATTGGGACCCAGTACTTC. The encoded protein is CASSPPGIGTQYF.

The chain recombines TRBV30 with TRBJ1-2, with TRBD1 as a possible D gene (6 bases). The germline V gene encodes CDR1 GTSNPN and CDR2 SVGIG (reference sequence). The V and J ends lost 7 bases and 3 bases respectively, with 21 bases between them. This CDR3 is 15 amino acids long. CDR3 in amino acids: CAYNTGHPLDYGYTF. In nucleotides, the CDR3 is TGTGCCTACAACACGGGACACCCATTGGACTATGGCTACACCTTC.

The chain links TRBV4-1 to TRBJ2-7, with 7 bases matching TRBD1. The germline V gene encodes CDR1 MGHRA and CDR2 YSYEKL. Trimming removed 2 bases from V and 2 bases from J; junction bases left unmatched: 6. The CDR3 consists of 15 residues. The CDR3 reads CASSQPTGSTYEQYF. As DNA, the CDR3 is TGCGCCAGCAGCCAACCGACAGGGAGTACCTACGAGCAGTACTTC.

This clone was detected a few times. The chain combines TRBV2 with TRBJ2-7; TRBD2 matches 10 bases. Trimming took 0 bases from V and 7 from J; bases not matched to a gene: 9. This CDR3 has 16 amino acids. Germline CDR1 SNHLY, CDR2 FYNNEI. CDR3 nucleotide sequence: TGTGCCAGCAGTGAAGCGCGGCTAGCGGGAGAGTCTGAGCAGTACTTC. Translation gives CASSEARLAGESEQYF.

V gene TRBV5-4 combines with J gene TRBJ1-3; no firm D call. The germline gives CDR1 SGHNT, CDR2 YYREEE (reference sequence). Trimming took off 4 bases at V and 1 base at J, with 12 bases between the two ends. This CDR3 is 15 amino acids long. The CDR3 sequence: CASSPGGVSGNTIYF. CDR3 bases: TGTGCCAGCAGCCCCGGCGGGGTGTCTGGAAACACCATATATTTT.

The chain links TRBV6-5 to TRBJ2-3, with TRBD2 matching over 7 bases. Trimming cost V 4 bases and J 4 bases; bases outside gene matches: 5. CDR1 is MNHEY and CDR2 is SVGAGI in the germline V gene. The CDR3 is 14 amino acids. This CDR3 reads CASSLGTNSDTQYF. The CDR3 DNA is TGTGCCAGCAGTTTGGGGACTAATTCAGATACGCAGTATTTT.

The chain links TRBV4-2 to TRBJ2-3, with 9 bases matching TRBD2. The CDR3 runs 18 residues. Trimming took 4 bases from V and 4 from J; bases not matched to a gene: 15. Germline V gene data show CDR1 as LGHNA and CDR2 as YNFKEQ. This CDR3 reads CASSPQGWAGGVPDTQYF. In DNA form, the CDR3 reads TGTGCCAGCAGCCCCCAGGGGTGGGCGGGAGGGGTCCCAGATACGCAGTATTTT.

DNA for the CDR3: TGTGCCAGCAGTTTTGGGCGGGTGTTGGGGTACGAGCAGTACTTC. Translated: CASSFGRVLGYEQYF. V and J are TRBV27 and TRBJ2-7, with D perhaps TRBD2 (5 bases). With 3 bases removed from V and 4 bases from J, the gap between germline ends came to 16 bases. In germline, CDR1 is MNHEY, CDR2 SMNVEV (reference sequence). The CDR3 contains 15 residues.

V and J are TRBV7-2 and TRBJ2-5; a possible D gene is TRBD2 (7 bases). Germline CDR1 reads SGHTA; CDR2 reads FQGNSA. The CDR3 contains 16 residues. The V end was cut by 4 bases, the J end by 5 bases, with 20 bases between. As DNA, the CDR3 is TGTGCCAGCAGCTATACGAGGGGGGGCGCGAGGGAGACCCAGTACTTC. Translation gives CASSYTRGGARETQYF.

The chain uses TRBV18 and TRBJ1-2, with 7 nucleotides matching TRBD1. The CDR3 has 12 amino acids. The junction had 8 bases not matched to a gene; V was cut back by 5 bases and J by 11 bases. Per the germline V gene, CDR1 is KGHSH and CDR2 is LQKENI. CDR3 protein: CASSDDRVRYTF. The CDR3 DNA reads as TGTGCCAGCTCAGATGACAGGGTACGATACACCTTC.

The DNA for the CDR3 is TGTGCCAGCAGCGTGACTAGCGGGCCTTACAATGAGCAGTTCTTC. Amino acid sequence: CASSVTSGPYNEQFF. V and J are TRBV5-4 and TRBJ2-1; 10 bases agree with TRBD2. This CDR3 comprises 15 residues. The V and J ends lost 4 bases and 4 bases, in that order; junction bases with no gene match: 5. In germline, CDR1 is SGHNT, CDR2 YYREEE (reference sequence). Supplemented by reference TRBV5-4 and TRBJ2-1, the full variable domain reads ETGVTQSPTHLIKTRGQQVTLRCSSQSGHNTVSWYQQALGQGPQFIFQYYREEENGRGNFPPRFSGLQFPNYSSELNVNALELDDSALYLCASSVTSGPYNEQFFGPGTRLTVL.

The gene calls are TRBV6-6 and TRBJ1-2, with 11 bases fitting TRBD1. The germline V gene encodes CDR1 MNHNY and CDR2 SVGAGI (reference sequence). V was pared by 10 bases and J by 3 bases, with 7 bases of the junction left unmatched. This CDR3 contains 14 residues. The CDR3 is CATRTGGSDYGYTF. The CDR3 region has the DNA TGTGCCACACGGACAGGGGGCTCTGACTATGGCTACACCTTC.

The chain couples TRBV5-1 to TRBJ2-5; D is perhaps TRBD2 (6 bases). The CDR3 is made up of 13 amino acids. V lost 4 bases and J lost 4, with 11 bases in between. From germline, CDR1 is SGHRS and CDR2 YFSETQ. CDR3 amino acids: CASSPGGPETQYF. DNA for the CDR3: TGCGCCAGCAGCCCCGGGGGTCCAGAGACCCAGTACTTC.

The chain carries TRBV7-2 and TRBJ2-3; the match to TRBD1 covers 8 bases. V lost 6 bases and J lost 3; bases outside the gene matches: 11. The CDR3 is 16 amino acids. From germline, CDR1 is SGHTA and CDR2 FQGNSA. DNA for the CDR3: TGTGCCAGCAGTTCCAAACAGGGGGTCTGGACAGATACGCAGTATTTT. This codes for CASSSKQGVWTDTQYF.

The V gene is TRBV29-1, the J gene TRBJ2-3; 8 bases fit TRBD2. This CDR3 is built from 16 residues. The V gene's germline CDR1 is SQVTM and CDR2 ANQGSEA. Losses at the gene ends were 8 bases for V and 3 bases for J; bases not matched to a gene: 16. CDR3 nucleotides: TGCAGCCTCGGGTCTAGCGGGCGATCCGGGACAGATACGCAGTATTTT. This gives the protein CSLGSSGRSGTDTQYF.

A word on this clone: One end of the junction does not line up with germline, which may come from a read error. The chain joins TRBV5-8 to TRBJ1-5; no firm D call. This CDR3 has 13 amino acids. In germline, CDR1 is SGHTS, CDR2 YDEGEE. The CDR3 region is CASSPFSNQPQHF. Written as DNA, the CDR3 is TGTGCCAGCAGCCCCTTTAGCAACCAGCCCCAGCATTTT.

This chain connects TRBV28 to TRBJ2-7, with D hard to call. Trimming took 5 bases from V and 3 from J, leaving 11 bases between them. CDR3 length: 13 amino acids. Germline CDR1 reads MDHEN; CDR2 reads SYDVKM. CDR3 loop: CASSPIGVYEQYF. The DNA of the CDR3 is TGTGCCAGCAGTCCAATAGGAGTCTACGAGCAGTACTTC.

This chain uses TRBV28 with TRBJ2-5; 12 bases are shared with TRBD2. The end of the DNA is better explained by TRBJ2-7, so the J call may be wrong. This CDR3 has 16 amino acids. Germline CDR1 reads MDHEN; CDR2 reads SYDVKM. DNA of the CDR3: TGTGCCAGCAGTCAGACTAGCGGGGGCGCTGGAAACGAGCAGTACTTC. Residues: CASSQTSGGAGNEQYF.

This chain uses TRBV19 with TRBJ2-7; 8 bases map to TRBD1. Germline-derived CDR1 and CDR2 are LNHDA and SQIVND (reference sequence). J lost 2 bases, V lost 3 bases, and 6 bases had no gene match. The CDR3 covers 15 residues. DNA for the CDR3: TGTGCCAGTAGTATGTTCCCGACAGGGGCCTACGAGCAGTACTTC. This sequence encodes CASSMFPTGAYEQYF.

The chain links TRBV23-1 to TRBJ1-1; D unclear. TRBV23-1 is an ORF, and what it does is uncertain. Trimming took off 6 bases at V and 4 bases at J, with 12 bases between the two ends. CDR3 length: 13 amino acids. The CDR3 protein is CASSPGAGTEAFF. The DNA for the CDR3 is TGCGCCAGCAGCCCCGGCGCGGGCACTGAAGCTTTCTTT.

J is TRBJ2-7 and V is TRBV5-1; perhaps TRBD1 as D (6 bases). Trimming took off 2 bases at V and 6 bases at J, with 21 bases between the two ends. CDR1 is SGHRS, CDR2 YFSETQ, per germline. The CDR3 sequence is 16 residues long. CDR3 amino acids: CASSFQGRGTTPEQYF. DNA for the CDR3: TGCGCCAGCAGCTTTCAGGGAAGGGGGACCACTCCCGAGCAGTACTTC.

This clone has more than one count but fewer than ten. V and J are TRBV2 and TRBJ2-2; D perhaps matches TRBD2 (6 bases). V lost 3 bases and J 3 bases, leaving 14 bases between the germline ends. This CDR3 is built from 16 residues. Germline V lookup: CDR1 SNHLY, CDR2 FYNNEI. CDR3 DNA: TGTGCCAGCAGTGAGGCCGCGGGGATGTACACCGGGGAGCTGTTTTTT. Protein product: CASSEAAGMYTGELFF.

This chain links TRBV6-5 with TRBJ2-7; 9 bases map to TRBD1. Germline V gene lookup returns CDR1 MNHEY and CDR2 SVGAGI. Losses at the gene ends were 0 bases for V and 5 bases for J; bases not matched to a gene: 5. The CDR3 runs to 15 residues. The CDR3: CASSYSHRGRNEQYF. The CDR3 bases are TGTGCCAGCAGTTACTCGCACAGGGGGCGGAACGAGCAGTACTTC.

The gene calls are TRBV7-8 and TRBJ2-3; D might be TRBD2 (6 bases). From germline, CDR1 is SGHVS and CDR2 FQNEAQ. The length of the CDR3 is 17 residues. V was cut by 3 bases and J by 4 bases, with 20 bases left in between. The CDR3 region is CASSFFTDPWGADTQYF. CDR3 nucleotides: TGTGCCAGCAGCTTTTTTACAGACCCGTGGGGGGCAGATACGCAGTATTTT.

J is TRBJ2-3 and V is TRBV30, with 11 bases identical to TRBD2. Losses at the gene ends were 3 bases for V and 8 bases for J; bases not matched to a gene: 7. The CDR3 length is 14 residues. Germline CDR1 reads GTSNPN; CDR2 reads SVGIG (reference sequence). As DNA, the CDR3 is TGTGCCTGGAGAGTAGCGGGAGGGCCGGGTACGCAGTATTTT. Amino acid sequence: CAWRVAGGPGTQYF.

The genes are TRBV10-3 and TRBJ1-3; D unresolved. Germline-derived CDR1 and CDR2 are ENHRY and SYGVKD. V was pared by 0 bases and J by 0 bases, with 3 bases between. This CDR3 has 14 residues. CDR3 sequence: CAISESNSGNTIYF. The DNA for the CDR3 is TGTGCCATCAGTGAGTCTAACTCTGGAAACACCATATATTTT.